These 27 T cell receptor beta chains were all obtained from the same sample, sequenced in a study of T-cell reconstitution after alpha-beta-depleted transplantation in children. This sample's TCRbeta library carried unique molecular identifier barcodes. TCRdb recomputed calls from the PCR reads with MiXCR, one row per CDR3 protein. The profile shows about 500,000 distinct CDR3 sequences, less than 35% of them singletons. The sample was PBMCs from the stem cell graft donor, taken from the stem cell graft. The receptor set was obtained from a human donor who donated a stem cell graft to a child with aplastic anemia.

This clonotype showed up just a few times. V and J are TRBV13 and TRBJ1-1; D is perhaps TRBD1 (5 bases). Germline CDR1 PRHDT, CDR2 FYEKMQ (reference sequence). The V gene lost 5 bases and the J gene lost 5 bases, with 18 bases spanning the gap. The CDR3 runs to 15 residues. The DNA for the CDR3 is TGTGCCAGCAGCCCTCCCGGGGCGAGGGGAACTGAAGCTTTCTTT. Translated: CASSPPGARGTEAFF. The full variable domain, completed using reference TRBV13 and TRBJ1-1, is AAGVIQSPRHLIKEKRETATLKCYPIPRHDTVYWYQQGPGQDPQFLISFYEKMQSDKGSIPDRFSAQQFSDYHSELNMSSLELGDSALYFCASSPPGARGTEAFFGQGTRLTVV.

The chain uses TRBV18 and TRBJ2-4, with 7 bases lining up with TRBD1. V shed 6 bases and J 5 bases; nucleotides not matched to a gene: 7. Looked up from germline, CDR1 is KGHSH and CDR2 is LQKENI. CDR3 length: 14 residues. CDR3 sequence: CASSTETGENIQYF. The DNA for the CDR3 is TGTGCCAGCTCCACCGAAACAGGGGAAAACATTCAGTACTTC.

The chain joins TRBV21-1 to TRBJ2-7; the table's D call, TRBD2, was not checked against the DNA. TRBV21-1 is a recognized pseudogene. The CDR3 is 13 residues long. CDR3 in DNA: TGTGCCAGCAAAGCGGGAGTCGGCTACGAGCAGTACGTC. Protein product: CASKAGVGYEQYV.

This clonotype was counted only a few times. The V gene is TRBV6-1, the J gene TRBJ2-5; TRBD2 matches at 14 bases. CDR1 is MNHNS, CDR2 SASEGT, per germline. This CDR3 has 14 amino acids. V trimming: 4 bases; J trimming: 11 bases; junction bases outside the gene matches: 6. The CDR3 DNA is TGTGCCAGCAGTGGCCGACTAGCGGGAGGGCAACAGTACTTC. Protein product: CASSGRLAGGQQYF.

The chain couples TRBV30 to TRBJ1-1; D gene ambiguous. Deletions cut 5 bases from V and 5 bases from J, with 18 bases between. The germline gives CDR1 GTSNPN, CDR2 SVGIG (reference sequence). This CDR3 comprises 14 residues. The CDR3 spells CAWLDWGKMTEAFF. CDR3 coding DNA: TGTGCCTGGTTAGACTGGGGTAAGATGACTGAAGCTTTCTTT.

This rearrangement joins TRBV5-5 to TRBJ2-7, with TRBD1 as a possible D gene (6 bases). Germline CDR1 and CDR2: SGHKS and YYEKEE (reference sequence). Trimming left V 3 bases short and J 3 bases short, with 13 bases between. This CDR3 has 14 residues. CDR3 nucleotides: TGTGCCAGCAGCTCTTGGACAGCTATCTACGAGCAGTACTTC. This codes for CASSSWTAIYEQYF. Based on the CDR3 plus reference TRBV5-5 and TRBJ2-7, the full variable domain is DAGVTQSPTHLIKTRGQQVTLRCSPISGHKSVSWYQQVLGQGPQFIFQYYEKEERGRGNFPDRFSARQFPNYSSELNVNALLLGDSALYLCASSSWTAIYEQYFGPGTRLTVT.

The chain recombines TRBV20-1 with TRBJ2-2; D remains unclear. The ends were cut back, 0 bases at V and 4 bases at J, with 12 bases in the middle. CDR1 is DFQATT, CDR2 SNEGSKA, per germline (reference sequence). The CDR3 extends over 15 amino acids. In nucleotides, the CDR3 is TGCAGTGCTAGAGATGTTGGGCAGCCCACCGGGGAGCTGTTTTTT. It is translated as CSARDVGQPTGELFF.

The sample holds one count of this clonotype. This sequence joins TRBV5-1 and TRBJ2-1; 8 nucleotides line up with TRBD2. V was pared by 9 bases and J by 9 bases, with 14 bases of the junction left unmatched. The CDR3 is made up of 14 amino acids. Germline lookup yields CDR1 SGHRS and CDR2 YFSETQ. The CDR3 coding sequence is TGCGCCACCCAAATGACTAGCGCCTCAGGTGAGCAGTTCTTC. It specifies CATQMTSASGEQFF. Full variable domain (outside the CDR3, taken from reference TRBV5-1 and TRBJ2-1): KAGVTQTPRYLIKTRGQQVTLSCSPISGHRSVSWYQQTPGQGLQFLFEYFSETQRNKGNFPGRFSGRQFSNSRSEMNVSTLELGDSALYLCATQMTSASGEQFFGPGTRLTVL.

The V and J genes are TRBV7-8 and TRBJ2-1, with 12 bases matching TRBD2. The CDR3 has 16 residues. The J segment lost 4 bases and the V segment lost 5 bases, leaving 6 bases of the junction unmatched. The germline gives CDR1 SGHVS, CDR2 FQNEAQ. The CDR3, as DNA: TGTGCCAGCAGCCCATGGACTAGCGGGACGTACAATGAGCAGTTCTTC. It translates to CASSPWTSGTYNEQFF.

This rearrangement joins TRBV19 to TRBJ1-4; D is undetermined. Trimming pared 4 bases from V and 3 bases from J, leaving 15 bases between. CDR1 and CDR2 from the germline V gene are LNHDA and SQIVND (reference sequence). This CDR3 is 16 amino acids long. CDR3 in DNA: TGTGCCAGTAGTACGATCTACAGTGGGCCTAATGAAAAACTGTTTTTT. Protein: CASSTIYSGPNEKLFF.

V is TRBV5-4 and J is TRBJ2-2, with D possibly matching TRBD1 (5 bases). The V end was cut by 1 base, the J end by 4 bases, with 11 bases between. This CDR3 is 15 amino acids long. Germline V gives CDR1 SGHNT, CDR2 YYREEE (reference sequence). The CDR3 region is CASSLKGAVTGELFF. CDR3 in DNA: TGTGCCAGCAGCTTGAAAGGGGCGGTCACCGGGGAGCTGTTTTTT.

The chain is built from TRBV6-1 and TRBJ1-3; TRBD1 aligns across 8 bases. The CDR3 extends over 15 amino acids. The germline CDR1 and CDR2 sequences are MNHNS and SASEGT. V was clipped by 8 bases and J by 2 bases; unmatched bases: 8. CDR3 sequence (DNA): TGTGCCAGCGGGGATCAGGGGGCGGCTGGAAACACCATATATTTT. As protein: CASGDQGAAGNTIYF.

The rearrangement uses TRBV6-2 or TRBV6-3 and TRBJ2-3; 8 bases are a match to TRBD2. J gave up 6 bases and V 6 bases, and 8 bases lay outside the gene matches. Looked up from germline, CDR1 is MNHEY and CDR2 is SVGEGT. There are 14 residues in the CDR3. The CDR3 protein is CASRTSALLDTQYF. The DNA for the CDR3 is TGTGCCAGCAGGACTAGCGCCTTATTGGATACGCAGTATTTT.

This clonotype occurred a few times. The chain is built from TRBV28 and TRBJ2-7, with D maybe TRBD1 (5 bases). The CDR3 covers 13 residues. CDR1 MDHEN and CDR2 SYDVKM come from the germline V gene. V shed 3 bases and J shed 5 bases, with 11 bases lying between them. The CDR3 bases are TGTGCCAGCAGTTTCCCAGGGAAGGACGAGCAGTACTTC. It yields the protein CASSFPGKDEQYF.

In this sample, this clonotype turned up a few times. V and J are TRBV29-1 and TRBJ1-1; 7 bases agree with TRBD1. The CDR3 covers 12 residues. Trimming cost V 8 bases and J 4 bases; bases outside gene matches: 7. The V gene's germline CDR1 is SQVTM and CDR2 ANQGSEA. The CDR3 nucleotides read TGCAGCTCCAAGGGGGCAAGCACTGAAGCTTTCTTT. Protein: CSSKGASTEAFF. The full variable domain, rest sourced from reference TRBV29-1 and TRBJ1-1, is SAVISQKPSRDICQRGTSLTIQCQVDSQVTMMFWYRQQPGQSLTLIATANQGSEATYESGFVIDKFPISRPNLTFSTLTVSNMSPEDSSIYLCSSKGASTEAFFGQGTRLTVV.

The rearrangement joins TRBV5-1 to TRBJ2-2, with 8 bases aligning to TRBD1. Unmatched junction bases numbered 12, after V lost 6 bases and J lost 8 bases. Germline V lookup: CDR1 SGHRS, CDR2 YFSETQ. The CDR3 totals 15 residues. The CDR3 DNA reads TGCGCCAGCACCCCAGGGGGCGCATCCACTGGGGAGCTGTTTTTT. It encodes CASTPGGASTGELFF.

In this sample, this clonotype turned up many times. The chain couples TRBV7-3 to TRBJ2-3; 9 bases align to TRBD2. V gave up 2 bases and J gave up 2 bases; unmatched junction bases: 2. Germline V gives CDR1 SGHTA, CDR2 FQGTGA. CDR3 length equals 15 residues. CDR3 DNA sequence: TGTGCCAGCAGCTTAGGCGGGAGGGCCACAGATACGCAGTATTTT. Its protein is CASSLGGRATDTQYF.

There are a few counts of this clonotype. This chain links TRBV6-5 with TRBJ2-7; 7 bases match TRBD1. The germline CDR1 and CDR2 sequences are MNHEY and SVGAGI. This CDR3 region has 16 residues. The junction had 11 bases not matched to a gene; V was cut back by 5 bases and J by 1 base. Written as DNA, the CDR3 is TGTGCCAGCAGTCGCATGAGGCGGACAGGTTCCTACGAGCAGTACTTC. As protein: CASSRMRRTGSYEQYF.

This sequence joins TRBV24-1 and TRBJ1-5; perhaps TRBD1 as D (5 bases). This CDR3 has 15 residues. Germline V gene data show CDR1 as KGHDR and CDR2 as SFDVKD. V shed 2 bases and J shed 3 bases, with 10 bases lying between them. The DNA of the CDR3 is TGTGCCACCAGTGATTCTCGACAGAACAATCAGCCCCAGCATTTT. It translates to CATSDSRQNNQPQHF.

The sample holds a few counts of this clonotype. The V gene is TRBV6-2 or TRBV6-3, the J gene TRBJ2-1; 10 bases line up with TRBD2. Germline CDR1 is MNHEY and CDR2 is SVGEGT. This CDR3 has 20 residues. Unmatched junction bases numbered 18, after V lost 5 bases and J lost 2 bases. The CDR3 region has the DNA TGTGCCAGCAGTCAGTCTAGCGGGAGCCGGTTGTTATCCACCTACAATGAGCAGTTCTTC. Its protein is CASSQSSGSRLLSTYNEQFF.

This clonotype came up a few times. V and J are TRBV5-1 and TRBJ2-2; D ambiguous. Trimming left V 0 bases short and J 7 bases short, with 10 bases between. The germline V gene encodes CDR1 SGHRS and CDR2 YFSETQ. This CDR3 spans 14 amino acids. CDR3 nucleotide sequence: TGCGCCAGCAGCTTGGACAGAAGTAACGGGGAGCTGTTTTTT. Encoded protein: CASSLDRSNGELFF.

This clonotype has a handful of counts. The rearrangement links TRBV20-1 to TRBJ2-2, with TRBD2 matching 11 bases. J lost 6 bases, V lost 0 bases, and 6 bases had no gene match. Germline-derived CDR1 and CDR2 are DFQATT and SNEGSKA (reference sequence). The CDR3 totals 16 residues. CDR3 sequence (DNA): TGCAGTGCTAGAGATGCTACTAGCGGGAGCCCCGGGGAGCTGTTTTTT. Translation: CSARDATSGSPGELFF.

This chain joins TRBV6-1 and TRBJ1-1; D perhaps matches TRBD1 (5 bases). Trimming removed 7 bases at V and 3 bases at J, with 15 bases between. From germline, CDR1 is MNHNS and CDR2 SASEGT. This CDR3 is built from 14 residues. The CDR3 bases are TGTGCCAGCACCGCAACCGGGGGGGACACTGAAGCTTTCTTT. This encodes CASTATGGDTEAFF.

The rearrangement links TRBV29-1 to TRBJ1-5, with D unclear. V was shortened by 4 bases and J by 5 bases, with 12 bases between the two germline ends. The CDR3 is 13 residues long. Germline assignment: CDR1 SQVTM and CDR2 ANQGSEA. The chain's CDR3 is CSVGGDPDQPQHF. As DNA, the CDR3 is TGCAGCGTTGGCGGCGATCCAGATCAGCCCCAGCATTTT.

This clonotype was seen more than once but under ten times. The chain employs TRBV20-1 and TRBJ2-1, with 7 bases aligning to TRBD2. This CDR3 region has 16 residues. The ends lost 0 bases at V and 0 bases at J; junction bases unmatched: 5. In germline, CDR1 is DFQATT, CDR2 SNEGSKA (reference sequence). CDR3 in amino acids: CSARDIGGSSYNEQFF. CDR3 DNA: TGCAGTGCTAGAGATATCGGGGGGAGCTCCTACAATGAGCAGTTCTTC.

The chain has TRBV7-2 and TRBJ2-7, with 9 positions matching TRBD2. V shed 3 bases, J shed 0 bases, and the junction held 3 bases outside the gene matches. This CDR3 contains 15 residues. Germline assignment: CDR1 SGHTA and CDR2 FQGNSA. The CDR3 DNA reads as TGTGCCAGCAGCTTCAGCGGGGGGAGCTCCTACGAGCAGTACGTC. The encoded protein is CASSFSGGSSYEQYV.

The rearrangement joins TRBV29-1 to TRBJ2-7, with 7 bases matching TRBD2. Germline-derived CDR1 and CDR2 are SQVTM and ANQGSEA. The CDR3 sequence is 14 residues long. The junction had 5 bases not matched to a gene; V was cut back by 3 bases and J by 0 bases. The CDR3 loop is CSVDGGGFSYEQYF. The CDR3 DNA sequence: TGCAGCGTTGATGGGGGGGGATTCTCCTACGAGCAGTACTTC.